The 19 T cell receptor beta chains listed next were all sequenced from one sample in a study of blood T cell repertoires in COVID-19. Profiling relied on immunoSEQ multiplex PCR, and the TCRdb table lists in-frame clones only, not all of them. The table records roughly 220,000 clones, 88% of them present only once. The material sequenced was PBMCs or T cells enriched from blood (not recorded which). All receptors derive from a woman aged 50 to 65 with acute COVID-19.

The chain has TRBV18 and TRBJ1-1; D is possibly TRBD1 (5 bases). There are 14 residues in the CDR3. The V gene lost 3 bases and the J gene lost 4 bases, with 12 bases spanning the gap. Germline V gene sequence: CDR1 KGHSH, CDR2 LQKENI. CDR3 sequence: CASSPLGEATEAFF. The CDR3 bases are TGTGCCAGCTCACCCCTGGGGGAGGCCACTGAAGCTTTCTTT. Combining the CDR3 with reference TRBV18 and TRBJ1-1 gives the whole variable domain NAGVMQNPRHLVRRRGQEARLRCSPMKGHSHVYWYRQLPEEGLKFMVYLQKENIIDESGMPKERFSAEFPKEGPSILRIQQVVRGDSAAYFCASSPLGEATEAFFGQGTRLTVV.

This chain links TRBV9 with TRBJ2-2, with 8 bases fitting TRBD2. The V segment lost 0 bases and the J segment 1 base; nucleotides outside the gene matches: 2. CDR3 length equals 16 residues. CDR1 and CDR2 from the germline V gene are SGDLS and YYNGEE. The CDR3, as DNA: TGTGCCAGCAGCGTAGTAGCGGGGTGGAACACCGGGGAGCTGTTTTTT. Translated, it gives CASSVVAGWNTGELFF.

The V gene is TRBV7-2, the J gene TRBJ1-1; the D gene is possibly TRBD1 (6 bases). The CDR3 contains 15 residues. V was clipped by 5 bases and J by 5 bases, with 18 bases between them. Per germline, CDR1 SGHTA and CDR2 FQGNSA. CDR3 DNA: TGTGCCAGCAGCCAGAACAGGGAGGGGGGAACTGAAGCTTTCTTT. It specifies CASSQNREGGTEAFF.

The V and J genes are TRBV29-1 and TRBJ1-1, with D tentatively TRBD1 (6 bases). The CDR3 is 14 amino acids. V lost 6 bases to trimming and J lost 0 bases, with 14 bases between them. Per germline, CDR1 SQVTM and CDR2 ANQGSEA. CDR3 region: CSVDGTSMNTEAFF. CDR3 bases: TGCAGCGTCGACGGGACATCGATGAACACTGAAGCTTTCTTT.

V usage is TRBV18 and J usage is TRBJ1-4; unclear D gene. CDR3 length: 14 residues. Trimming removed 3 bases at V and 4 bases at J, with 9 bases between. The germline CDR1 and CDR2 sequences are KGHSH and LQKENI. The DNA of the CDR3 is TGTGCCAGCTCACCGGGAGGACTTAATGAAAAACTGTTTTTT. Translating it yields CASSPGGLNEKLFF.

The rearrangement links TRBV7-9 to TRBJ1-6; D is possibly TRBD1 (5 bases). Germline V CDR1 and CDR2: SEHNR, FQNEAQ (reference sequence). V was cut by 3 bases and J by 7 bases, with 16 bases left in between. This CDR3 has 16 amino acids. The CDR3 region is CASSFALRGRNSPLHF. As DNA, the CDR3 is TGTGCCAGCAGCTTCGCCCTTCGGGGGAGGAATTCACCCCTCCACTTT.

This chain links TRBV3-1 (or the pseudogene TRBV3-2) with TRBJ2-7, with D possibly matching TRBD1 (5 bases). V lost 4 bases to trimming and J lost 1 base, with 14 bases between them. The germline gives CDR1 LGHDT, CDR2 YNNKEL (reference sequence). The CDR3 contains 15 residues. In DNA, the CDR3 is TGTGCCAGCAGCCCAAGTCGACAGAGATCCTACGAGCAGTACTTC. The encoded protein is CASSPSRQRSYEQYF.

The chain couples TRBV19 to TRBJ2-1; D possibly corresponds to TRBD2 (7 bases). The V end lost 10 bases, the J end lost 4 bases, and 17 bases lay between the germline ends. This CDR3 has 14 amino acids. Germline loops: CDR1 LNHDA, CDR2 SQIVND (reference sequence). The CDR3 DNA reads TGTGCCACCGGGAGGCAGGGACATTACAATGAGCAGTTCTTC. It specifies CATGRQGHYNEQFF.

Remarks on this clone: A read error may produce the germline difference seen at one junction end. This chain links TRBV6-2 or TRBV6-3 with TRBJ1-1, with 8 bases fitting TRBD1. Germline V gene data show CDR1 as MNHEY and CDR2 as SVGEGT. The CDR3 extends over 13 amino acids. The CDR3 here is CASSSRTTGAHIF. The CDR3 nucleotides are TGTGCCAGCAGCTCAAGGACGACAGGGGCCCATATCTTT.

This clone was seen a handful of times. The chain uses TRBV3-1 (or the pseudogene TRBV3-2) and TRBJ1-1; weak D call: TRBD1 (6 bases). The V end lost 4 bases, the J end lost 1 base, and 13 bases lay between the germline ends. This CDR3 comprises 15 residues. Germline CDR1 LGHDT, CDR2 YNNKEL (reference sequence). CDR3 protein: CASSLLTQGNTEAFF. CDR3 bases: TGTGCCAGCAGCCTTCTTACACAGGGGAACACTGAAGCTTTCTTT.

The genes are TRBV5-1 and TRBJ2-1, with 9 bases fitting TRBD2. J gave up 6 bases and V 2 bases, and 6 bases lay outside the gene matches. The CDR3 is 15 residues long. Germline V gene sequence: CDR1 SGHRS, CDR2 YFSETQ. The CDR3 region is CASSLPSGKVNEQFF. DNA of the CDR3: TGCGCCAGCAGCTTACCTAGCGGGAAGGTCAATGAGCAGTTCTTC.

This clone appeared once. This rearrangement joins TRBV7-6 to TRBJ2-2; TRBD1 matches 9 bases. Trimming removed 6 bases from V and 5 bases from J; junction bases left unmatched: 10. Germline loops: CDR1 SGHVS, CDR2 FNYEAQ. CDR3 size: 16 residues. In nucleotides, the CDR3 is TGTGCCAGCAGGGGCCCCGGGACAGGGCCTACCGGGGAGCTGTTTTTT. Translated: CASRGPGTGPTGELFF.

A single count supports this clone. V gene TRBV7-2 combines with J gene TRBJ2-1; 8 bases line up with TRBD2. J was trimmed by 7 bases and V by 5 bases; bases with no gene match: 7. In germline, CDR1 is SGHTA, CDR2 FQGNSA. The CDR3 consists of 14 residues. The CDR3 loop is CASSGGTRTNEQFF. In DNA, the CDR3 is TGTGCCAGCAGCGGCGGGACTAGGACTAATGAGCAGTTCTTC.

CDR3 DNA: TGTGCCAGAACCGAAATTTGGGTGGGGGGGAACTATGGCTACACCTTC. The encoded protein is CARTEIWVGGNYGYTF. The genes are TRBV5-3 and TRBJ1-2; a weak D match, TRBD1 (5 bases). TRBV5-3 is labeled an ORF, and its function is uncertain. CDR3 size: 16 residues. Trimming shortened V by 6 bases and J by 2 bases, and 20 bases separated the two germline ends.

This chain joins TRBV7-8 and TRBJ1-1; 7 bases match TRBD1. V shed 2 bases, J shed 5 bases, and the junction held 5 bases outside the gene matches. The CDR3 spans 14 residues. The germline V gene has CDR1 SGHVS and CDR2 FQNEAQ. The CDR3 DNA follows: TGTGCCAGCAGCTTACCAGGGGGAGAGACTGAAGCTTTCTTT. Its protein is CASSLPGGETEAFF.

The chain employs TRBV18 and TRBJ1-4; D is perhaps TRBD1 (6 bases). Per the germline V gene, CDR1 is KGHSH and CDR2 is LQKENI. Trimming shortened V by 3 bases and J by 3 bases, and 11 bases separated the two germline ends. This CDR3 spans 15 amino acids. CDR3 sequence (DNA): TGTGCCAGCTCACCCCGACAGGTTGCTAATGAAAAACTGTTTTTT. Translation gives CASSPRQVANEKLFF.

The rearrangement links TRBV4-1 to TRBJ1-4; 7 bases agree with TRBD1. V lost 3 bases to trimming and J lost 8 bases; unmatched junction nucleotides: 9. The CDR3 is made up of 15 amino acids. Germline V CDR1 and CDR2: MGHRA, YSYEKL. In DNA form, the CDR3 reads TGCGCCAGCAGCCAGGAGGGGGCGGGAGGGGAAAAACTGTTTTTT. The encoded protein is CASSQEGAGGEKLFF.

The gene calls are TRBV5-4 and TRBJ1-2; possibly TRBD1 for D (5 bases). V lost 6 bases, J lost 8 bases, and 20 bases lay in between. Per germline, CDR1 SGHNT and CDR2 YYREEE (reference sequence). The CDR3 loop spans 14 amino acids. CDR3 in amino acids: CASNGGRPLEGYTF. The CDR3 DNA follows: TGTGCCAGCAACGGGGGTAGACCCCTCGAGGGCTACACCTTC.

The CDR3 DNA reads TGCGCCAGCAGCTTAACCGGGACAGGGCAGAATCAGCCCCAGCATTTT. Translated, it gives CASSLTGTGQNQPQHF. The rearrangement joins TRBV5-1 to TRBJ1-5, with 9 bases that match TRBD1. J was trimmed by 4 bases and V by 2 bases; bases with no gene match: 7. The germline CDR1 and CDR2 sequences are SGHRS and YFSETQ. CDR3 length: 16 amino acids.